This T cell receptor beta chain appears in the sequencing data of a study of cytomegalovirus exposure and HLA in healthy donors. General study results and limits: No immune exposure information besides CMV serostatus was available. Clonal expansion was found to be greater in HLA-associated TCR beta chains than in equally common others in a later analysis. From TCR beta sequences, most subjects' HLA-A and HLA-B alleles were reportedly predicted accurately.

Points on this clone: The antigen is not known.

V shed 4 bases, J shed 0 bases, and the junction held 6 bases outside the gene matches. CDR3 size: 17 residues. CDR1 and CDR2 from the germline V gene are SGHRS and YFSETQ. The PCR employed 60 Vbeta primers together with 13 Jbeta primers. Libraries were prepared by immunoSEQ multiplex PCR; TCRdb keeps only in-frame clonotypes and omits some of them. Of about 130,000 clones listed, 70% to 85% are singletons. The clonotype comes from a man aged 50 to 59 in good health and CMV-seronegative. This rearrangement joins TRBV5-1 to TRBJ2-1, with TRBD1 identical over 11 bases. The specimen sequenced was PBMCs. The CDR3 nucleotides read TGCGCCAGCAGCACGGGTGGGACAGGGGGCTCCTACAATGAGCAGTTCTTC. Its protein product is CASSTGGTGGSYNEQFF.